The 30 T cell receptor beta chains in this list originate from one sample, sequenced in a study of identical twins. TCRdb redid the calling of the 5' RACE reads with MiXCR, one entry per CDR3 protein. The sample includes about 690,000 distinct CDR3 sequences, 21% of them seen just once. These same records also appear under a second study, on T cells expressing NK-cell markers.

Sequencing input: PBMCs. The source is a young woman in good health.

This clonotype came up many times. One end of the junction is discordant with germline, which a read error may explain. The gene calls are TRBV7-9 and TRBJ2-1; 9 nucleotides agree with TRBD2. The CDR3 spans 15 residues. Per the germline V gene, CDR1 is SEHNR and CDR2 is FQNEAQ (reference sequence). This CDR3 reads CASSLAASGKNEQFF. The CDR3 DNA sequence: TGTGCCAGCAGCCTAGCGGCTAGCGGGAAAAATGAGCAGTTCTTC.

The rearrangement joins TRBV2 to TRBJ1-2; no reliable D call. CDR1 SNHLY and CDR2 FYNNEI come from the germline V gene. Trimming cost V 10 bases and J 6 bases, with 9 bases left between them. The CDR3 totals 10 residues. In DNA form, the CDR3 reads TGTGCCAATCTAGGACATGGCTACACCTTC. As protein: CANLGHGYTF.

This clonotype was counted only a few times. This chain joins TRBV20-1 and TRBJ2-3; 11 bases are a match to TRBD2. V was pared by 3 bases and J by 4 bases, with 6 bases of the junction left unmatched. There are 15 residues in the CDR3. Germline CDR1 DFQATT, CDR2 SNEGSKA (reference sequence). The CDR3 sequence is CSASLAGGNPDTQYF. As DNA, the CDR3 is TGCAGTGCTAGTCTAGCGGGGGGAAACCCAGATACGCAGTATTTT.

The gene calls are TRBV7-9 and TRBJ2-7, with a weak D call TRBD1 (6 bases). CDR3 length: 15 amino acids. The V and J ends lost 0 bases and 3 bases respectively, with 12 bases between them. Germline CDR1 reads SEHNR; CDR2 reads FQNEAQ (reference sequence). The CDR3 nucleotides are TGTGCCAGCAGCTTAGCGCAGGGGCTGGGCTACGAGCAGTACTTC. Translating gives CASSLAQGLGYEQYF.

The table lists this clonotype with many counts. The chain recombines TRBV20-1 with TRBJ2-5, with 8 bases that match TRBD2. The CDR3 totals 16 residues. Germline trimming cut 6 bases from V and 5 bases from J; bases unmatched to any gene: 17. Germline lookup yields CDR1 DFQATT and CDR2 SNEGSKA (reference sequence). The CDR3 nucleotides are TGCAGTGCGTCTATAGGGACGGGGGGGTCTCGGGAGACCCAGTACTTC. Protein: CSASIGTGGSRETQYF.

This chain joins TRBV20-1 and TRBJ1-5; 10 bases line up with TRBD1. The junction had 9 bases not matched to a gene; V was cut back by 3 bases and J by 7 bases. The germline CDR1 and CDR2 sequences are DFQATT and SNEGSKA (reference sequence). The CDR3 has 15 amino acids. The CDR3 here is CSARLIGDRGQPQHF. The CDR3 DNA sequence: TGCAGTGCTAGGCTCATAGGGGACAGGGGCCAGCCCCAGCATTTT.

This clonotype has just a few counts. The chain is built from TRBV11-3 and TRBJ2-7; possibly TRBD2 for D (5 bases). Germline V CDR1 and CDR2: SGHNT, YENEEA. The CDR3 has 11 residues. Trimming shortened V by 4 bases and J by 8 bases, and 9 bases separated the two germline ends. The CDR3 nucleotides are TGTGCCAGCAGCTACGAGACTAAGCAGTACTTC. Protein product: CASSYETKQYF.

The J gene is TRBJ2-3, the V gene TRBV20-1; 9 nucleotides match TRBD2. The CDR3 is 15 residues long. CDR1 is DFQATT, CDR2 SNEGSKA, per germline (reference sequence). V shed 8 bases, J shed 4 bases, and the junction held 13 bases outside the gene matches. The CDR3 protein is CSSLLAGGQSDTQYF. The CDR3 coding sequence is TGCAGTTCACTTTTGGCGGGGGGGCAGTCAGATACGCAGTATTTT.

V and J are TRBV7-2 and TRBJ2-5, with D tentatively TRBD2 (5 bases). The CDR3 loop spans 17 amino acids. CDR1 and CDR2 (germline): SGHTA, FQGNSA. The germline V and J ends were trimmed by 0 bases and 2 bases, with 16 bases remaining between them. Written as DNA, the CDR3 is TGTGCCAGCAGCTTAGCGAAACCGGGAACGGGGCAAGAGACCCAGTACTTC. Its protein product is CASSLAKPGTGQETQYF.

This clonotype showed up many times. This chain links TRBV9 with TRBJ2-1; 7 bases line up with TRBD2. J lost 9 bases, V lost 2 bases, and 2 bases had no gene match. Looked up from germline, CDR1 is SGDLS and CDR2 is YYNGEE. The CDR3 is 12 residues long. Here the CDR3 DNA reads TGTGCCAGCAGCGTCGGGGGGATTGAGCAGTTCTTC. Its translation: CASSVGGIEQFF.

This clonotype was found many times. The CDR3 loop is CASSQGEALLPYGYTF. CDR3 bases: TGTGCCAGCAGCCAGGGCGAGGCCCTTCTACCCTATGGCTACACCTTC. The V call is TRBV4-2, the J call TRBJ1-2; D is unclear. CDR1 and CDR2 from the germline V gene are LGHNA and YNFKEQ. The CDR3 runs to 16 residues. The V end lost 3 bases, the J end lost 4 bases, and 18 bases lay between the germline ends.

The chain joins TRBV12-3 or TRBV12-4 to TRBJ1-1; the D gene is possibly TRBD1 (5 bases). Deletions cut 8 bases from V and 4 bases from J, with 11 bases between. This CDR3 is built from 12 residues. The CDR3 loop is CASHGGGTEAFF. In DNA form, the CDR3 reads TGTGCCAGCCACGGGGGGGGCACTGAAGCTTTCTTT.

This clonotype was counted between two and nine times. The genes are TRBV5-1 and TRBJ2-2, with D maybe TRBD2 (6 bases). Trimming removed 4 bases at V and 6 bases at J, with 16 bases between. The germline V gene has CDR1 SGHRS and CDR2 YFSETQ. This CDR3 is built from 15 residues. In DNA form, the CDR3 reads TGCGCCAGCAGCCCCGGTGCGGGGTTCCCCGGGGAGCTGTTTTTT. It yields the protein CASSPGAGFPGELFF.

This clonotype has only a few counts. The V and J genes are TRBV20-1 and TRBJ2-5; D possibly uses TRBD1 or TRBD2 (5 bases each). The CDR3 length is 11 residues. The V end was cut by 3 bases, the J end by 13 bases, with 15 bases between. CDR1 and CDR2 (germline): DFQATT, SNEGSKA (reference sequence). For the CDR3, the DNA is TGCAGTGCTAGTGATCCGGGACGGTCGTACTTC. Encoded protein: CSASDPGRSYF.

This clonotype was counted between two and nine times. The CDR3 nucleotides read TGTGCCAGCAGTTATGCCCAGGGAAGAGGCTATGGCTACACCTTC. Its translation: CASSYAQGRGYGYTF. V and J are TRBV6-5 and TRBJ1-2, with a weak D call TRBD1 (5 bases). Germline values: CDR1 MNHEY, CDR2 SVGAGI. CDR3 length: 15 amino acids. V dropped 3 bases and J dropped 4 bases, with 15 bases sitting between them.

This clonotype was observed a handful of times. The chain links TRBV3-1 to TRBJ2-3; 10 nucleotides agree with TRBD2. This CDR3 contains 15 residues. Germline loops: CDR1 LGHDT, CDR2 YNNKEL (reference sequence). V lost 6 bases and J lost 4; bases outside the gene matches: 7. For the CDR3, the DNA is TGTGCCAGCAGAAAAGCGGGGGGGCACCCAGATACGCAGTATTTT. Amino acids: CASRKAGGHPDTQYF.

This clonotype was found a few times. The V call is TRBV10-3, the J call TRBJ2-3; TRBD1 aligns across 8 bases. CDR1 and CDR2 from the germline V gene are ENHRY and SYGVKD. The CDR3 spans 16 residues. After removal of 6 bases from V and 0 bases from J, the junction contained 8 bases not matched to a gene. CDR3 sequence (DNA): TGTGCCATCAGGGAACGGACAGGGTTTAGCACAGATACGCAGTATTTT. This translates into CAIRERTGFSTDTQYF.

V and J are TRBV3-1 and TRBJ2-1; D gene unclear. CDR1 and CDR2 from the germline V gene are LGHDT and YNNKEL (reference sequence). Deletions cut 6 bases from V and 6 bases from J, with 15 bases between. The CDR3 covers 14 residues. The CDR3 sequence: CASRPLLRTNEQFF. Written as DNA, the CDR3 is TGTGCCAGCAGACCCCTGCTCCGGACCAATGAGCAGTTCTTC.

The chain joins TRBV7-6 to TRBJ2-3, with 13 positions matching TRBD2. The CDR3 extends over 17 amino acids. CDR1 SGHVS and CDR2 FNYEAQ come from the germline V gene. J lost 5 bases, V lost 1 base, and 6 bases had no gene match. The CDR3 loop reads CASSLGTSGGLRDTQYF. The CDR3 nucleotides read TGTGCCAGCAGCTTAGGGACTAGCGGGGGATTGAGAGATACGCAGTATTTT. Looking up the rest from reference TRBV7-6 and TRBJ2-3 gives the full variable domain: GAGVSQSPRYKVTKRGQDVALRCDPISGHVSLYWYRQALGQGPEFLTYFNYEAQQDKSGLPNDRFSAERPEGSISTLTIQRTEQRDSAMYRCASSLGTSGGLRDTQYFGPGTRLTVL.

Only a few counts were recorded for this clonotype. V usage is TRBV5-4 and J usage is TRBJ2-1; 7 nucleotides agree with TRBD2. J lost 7 bases, V lost 0 bases, and 7 bases had no gene match. This CDR3 region has 15 residues. The V gene's germline CDR1 is SGHNT and CDR2 YYREEE (reference sequence). The CDR3 DNA is TGTGCCAGCAGCTTGGTAGGCGGGGGTGGAAATGAGCAGTTCTTC. Amino acids: CASSLVGGGGNEQFF.

This clonotype showed up just a few times. The chain employs TRBV14 and TRBJ2-5; weak D call: TRBD1 (7 bases). Germline-derived CDR1 and CDR2 are SGHDN and FVKESK. The CDR3 extends over 15 amino acids. V was pared by 0 bases and J by 5 bases, with 13 bases between. CDR3 nucleotide sequence: TGTGCCAGCAGCCAAGACGCAGGGGGGATGGAGACCCAGTACTTC. As protein: CASSQDAGGMETQYF.

This clonotype has just a few counts. The chain joins TRBV6-5 to TRBJ1-6, with D maybe TRBD1 (5 bases). The V gene's germline CDR1 is MNHEY and CDR2 SVGAGI. The CDR3 sequence is 18 residues long. V was cut by 0 bases and J by 0 bases, with 12 bases left in between. CDR3 DNA sequence: TGTGCCAGCAGTTACTCGATGGGGACCGGCTCCTATAATTCACCCCTCCACTTT. Its protein product is CASSYSMGTGSYNSPLHF.

A few counts support this clonotype. The V call is TRBV4-3, the J call TRBJ1-2; D gene uncertain. Germline lookup yields CDR1 LGHNA and CDR2 YSLEER. The CDR3 sequence is 12 residues long. Trimming removed 5 bases from V and 4 bases from J, with 8 bases in between. CDR3 amino acids: CASSGQTYGYTF. The CDR3 bases are TGCGCCAGCAGCGGCCAGACCTATGGCTACACCTTC.

This clonotype appeared many times. The genes are TRBV12-3 or TRBV12-4 and TRBJ2-3; 9 bases are a match to TRBD2. The CDR3 spans 17 residues. V shed 6 bases, J shed 2 bases, and the junction held 12 bases outside the gene matches. The CDR3 coding sequence is TGTGCCAGCAGGCCAATGACTAGCGGAATTAACACAGATACGCAGTATTTT. Protein: CASRPMTSGINTDTQYF.

The V and J genes are TRBV12-3 or TRBV12-4 and TRBJ1-1, with 8 nucleotides matching TRBD1. Losses at the gene ends were 1 base for V and 4 bases for J; bases not matched to a gene: 5. The CDR3 spans 15 residues. The CDR3 DNA follows: TGTGCCAGCAGTTTAGTCGGGACAGGCTCCACTGAAGCTTTCTTT. Amino acids: CASSLVGTGSTEAFF.

This clonotype was found many times. The chain joins TRBV2 to TRBJ2-1; 10 bases match TRBD2. The V gene's germline CDR1 is SNHLY and CDR2 FYNNEI. This CDR3 contains 14 residues. The trim removed 6 bases at V and 4 bases at J, leaving 3 bases unmatched. The CDR3 is CASRGLARYNEQFF. CDR3 DNA: TGTGCCAGCAGGGGACTAGCGAGGTACAATGAGCAGTTCTTC.

There are a few counts of this clonotype. The J gene is TRBJ2-5, the V gene TRBV11-1, with D tentatively TRBD1 (5 bases). This CDR3 comprises 18 residues. V was trimmed by 2 bases and J by 5 bases, leaving 24 bases between them. Germline lookup yields CDR1 SGHAT and CDR2 FQDESV (reference sequence). This chain's CDR3 is CASSLRPQRQLTSETQYF. The CDR3, as DNA: TGTGCCAGCAGCTTACGTCCCCAGAGACAGCTCACCTCGGAGACCCAGTACTTC.

CDR3 sequence: CASSGGDTDEQYF. DNA for the CDR3: TGTGCCAGCAGCGGCGGGGATACGGACGAGCAGTACTTC. The chain couples TRBV9 to TRBJ2-7; the D gene is possibly TRBD2 (6 bases). Germline CDR1 SGDLS, CDR2 YYNGEE. The CDR3 loop spans 13 amino acids. The V end was cut by 3 bases, the J end by 5 bases, with 12 bases between.

This clonotype was seen only a few times. V and J are TRBV9 and TRBJ2-1, with 9 nucleotides matching TRBD2. Germline CDR1 reads SGDLS; CDR2 reads YYNGEE. This CDR3 region has 16 residues. Trimming cost V 4 bases and J 0 bases; bases outside gene matches: 5. The CDR3 protein is CASSPQTSGSYNEQFF. The DNA for the CDR3 is TGTGCCAGCAGCCCCCAGACTAGCGGCTCCTACAATGAGCAGTTCTTC.

This chain connects TRBV27 to TRBJ2-4; D is unresolved. CDR3 length: 15 amino acids. Looked up from germline, CDR1 is MNHEY and CDR2 is SMNVEV (reference sequence). Deletions cut 5 bases from V and 0 bases from J, with 11 bases between. The CDR3 DNA is TGTGCCAGCAGTCCTGCGAGGATAGCCAAAAACATTCAGTACTTC. Translation gives CASSPARIAKNIQYF.